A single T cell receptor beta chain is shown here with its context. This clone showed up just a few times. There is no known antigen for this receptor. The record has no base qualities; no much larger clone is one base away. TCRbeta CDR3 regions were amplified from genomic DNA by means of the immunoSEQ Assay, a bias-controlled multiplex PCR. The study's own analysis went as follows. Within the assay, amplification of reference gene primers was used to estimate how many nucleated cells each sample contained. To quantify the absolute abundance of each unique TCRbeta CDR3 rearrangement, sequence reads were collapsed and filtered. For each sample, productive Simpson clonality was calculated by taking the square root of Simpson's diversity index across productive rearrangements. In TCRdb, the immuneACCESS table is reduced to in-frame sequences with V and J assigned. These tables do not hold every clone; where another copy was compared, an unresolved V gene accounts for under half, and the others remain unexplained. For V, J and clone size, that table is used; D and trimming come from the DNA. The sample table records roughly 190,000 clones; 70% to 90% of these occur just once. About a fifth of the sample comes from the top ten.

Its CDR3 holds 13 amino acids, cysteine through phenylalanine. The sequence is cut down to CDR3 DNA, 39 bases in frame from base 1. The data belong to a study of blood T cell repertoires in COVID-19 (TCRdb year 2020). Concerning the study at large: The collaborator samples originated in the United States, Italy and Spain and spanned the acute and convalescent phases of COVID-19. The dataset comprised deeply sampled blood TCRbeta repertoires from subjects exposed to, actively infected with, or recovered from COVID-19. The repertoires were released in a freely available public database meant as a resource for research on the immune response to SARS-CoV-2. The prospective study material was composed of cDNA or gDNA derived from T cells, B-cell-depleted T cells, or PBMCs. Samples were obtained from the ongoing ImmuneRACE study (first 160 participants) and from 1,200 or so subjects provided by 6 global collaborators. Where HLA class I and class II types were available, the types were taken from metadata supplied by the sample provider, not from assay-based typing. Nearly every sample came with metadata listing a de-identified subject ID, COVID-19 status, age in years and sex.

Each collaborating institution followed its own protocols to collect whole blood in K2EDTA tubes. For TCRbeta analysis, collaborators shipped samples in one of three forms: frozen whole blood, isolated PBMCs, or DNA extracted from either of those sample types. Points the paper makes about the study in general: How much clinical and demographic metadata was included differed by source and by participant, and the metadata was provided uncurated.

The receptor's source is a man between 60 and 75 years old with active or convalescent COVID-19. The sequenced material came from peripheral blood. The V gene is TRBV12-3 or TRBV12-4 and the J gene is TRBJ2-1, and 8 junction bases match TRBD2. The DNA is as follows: TGTGCTACTGGTCGGGGGGGCCGCAATGAGCAGTTCTTC. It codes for CATGRGGRNEQFF.